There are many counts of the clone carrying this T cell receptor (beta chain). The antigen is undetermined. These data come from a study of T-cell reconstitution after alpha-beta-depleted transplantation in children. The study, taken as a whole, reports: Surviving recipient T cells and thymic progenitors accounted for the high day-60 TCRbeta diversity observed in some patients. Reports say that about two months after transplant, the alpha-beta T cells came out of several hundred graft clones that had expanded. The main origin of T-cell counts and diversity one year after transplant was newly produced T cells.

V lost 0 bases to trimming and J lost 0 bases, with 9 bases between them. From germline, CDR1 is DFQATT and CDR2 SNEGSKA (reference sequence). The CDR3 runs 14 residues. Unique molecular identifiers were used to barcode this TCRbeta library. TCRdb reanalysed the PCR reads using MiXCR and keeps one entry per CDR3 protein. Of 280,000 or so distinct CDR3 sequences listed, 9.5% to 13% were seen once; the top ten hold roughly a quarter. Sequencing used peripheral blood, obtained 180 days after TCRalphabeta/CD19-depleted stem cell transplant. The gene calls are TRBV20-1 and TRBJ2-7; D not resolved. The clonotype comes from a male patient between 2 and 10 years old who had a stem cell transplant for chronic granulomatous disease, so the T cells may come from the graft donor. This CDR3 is CSARDRQPSYEQYF. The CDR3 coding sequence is TGCAGTGCTAGAGATCGGCAGCCCTCCTACGAGCAGTACTTC.